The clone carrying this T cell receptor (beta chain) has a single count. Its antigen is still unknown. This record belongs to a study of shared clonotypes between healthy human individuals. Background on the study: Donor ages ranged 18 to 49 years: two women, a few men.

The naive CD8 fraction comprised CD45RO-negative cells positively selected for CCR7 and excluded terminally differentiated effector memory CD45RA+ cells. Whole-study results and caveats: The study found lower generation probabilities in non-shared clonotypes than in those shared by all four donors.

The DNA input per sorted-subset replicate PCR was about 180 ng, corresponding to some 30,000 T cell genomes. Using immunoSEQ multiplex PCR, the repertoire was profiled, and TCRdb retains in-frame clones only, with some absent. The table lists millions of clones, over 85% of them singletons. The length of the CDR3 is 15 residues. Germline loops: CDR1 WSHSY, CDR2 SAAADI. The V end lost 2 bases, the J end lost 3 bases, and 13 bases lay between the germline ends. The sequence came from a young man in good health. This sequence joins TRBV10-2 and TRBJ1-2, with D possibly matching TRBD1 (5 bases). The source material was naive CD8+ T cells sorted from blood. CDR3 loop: CASSEHGGDHYGYTF. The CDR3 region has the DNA TGCGCCAGCAGTGAGCACGGAGGGGATCACTATGGCTACACCTTC.